Presented here are 17 T cell receptor beta chains from one specimen sequenced in a study of healthy donors' naive CD4 and CD8 T cells. TCR libraries were built from around 0.45 ug of total RNA by linear amplification. From the reads, TCRdb called clonotypes with MiXCR, one entry per CDR3 protein. Of roughly 200,000 distinct CDR3 sequences in the sample, over 60% were seen once. Sequenced sample: naive CD4+ and CD8+ T cells sorted from blood, pooled from several donors. The receptors shown here come from a pool of human donors in good health; the sample pools cells from several healthy donors.

The chain combines TRBV19 with TRBJ2-1; 9 bases are shared with TRBD1. The CDR3 extends over 15 amino acids. CDR1 LNHDA and CDR2 SQIVND come from the germline V gene (reference sequence). V was pared by 5 bases and J by 3 bases, with 5 bases of the junction left unmatched. In DNA form, the CDR3 reads TGTGCCAGTAGTGGACAGGGGCTGGGCTACAATGAGCAGTTCTTC. Translation: CASSGQGLGYNEQFF.

This chain joins TRBV5-5 and TRBJ1-1; 7 bases match TRBD1. This CDR3 spans 15 amino acids. Germline CDR1 SGHKS, CDR2 YYEKEE (reference sequence). Unmatched junction bases numbered 8, after V lost 3 bases and J lost 3 bases. The CDR3 region has the DNA TGTGCCAGCAGCTCACAGGGGTGGCCTGACACTGAAGCTTTCTTT. As protein: CASSSQGWPDTEAFF.

The V and J genes are TRBV30 and TRBJ2-7, with 7 bases identical to TRBD1. The CDR3 loop spans 15 amino acids. V shed 1 base and J 1 base; nucleotides not matched to a gene: 7. Germline V gene lookup returns CDR1 GTSNPN and CDR2 SVGIG (reference sequence). In DNA form, the CDR3 reads TGTGCCTGGAGTGCCCGACAGGGCCCTTCCTACGAGCAGTACTTC. This sequence encodes CAWSARQGPSYEQYF.

V usage is TRBV6-5 and J usage is TRBJ2-3; no firm D call. The CDR3 sequence is 15 residues long. V dropped 5 bases and J dropped 6 bases, with 18 bases sitting between them. The V gene's germline CDR1 is MNHEY and CDR2 SVGAGI. The CDR3: CASSPSPTEVDTQYF. The CDR3 region has the DNA TGTGCCAGCAGTCCCTCTCCCACTGAGGTCGATACGCAGTATTTT.

The chain joins TRBV29-1 to TRBJ1-2, with D perhaps matching TRBD1 (5 bases). Germline CDR1 and CDR2: SQVTM and ANQGSEA. The CDR3 extends over 12 amino acids. V was shortened by 0 bases and J by 8 bases, with 10 bases between the two germline ends. CDR3 residues: CSVEDRRDGYTF. CDR3 DNA sequence: TGCAGCGTTGAAGACCGGAGGGACGGCTACACCTTC.

The rearrangement joins TRBV7-8 to TRBJ1-1; possibly TRBD1 for D (5 bases). V lost 5 bases, J lost 7 bases, and 20 bases lay in between. The CDR3 runs 15 residues. Germline CDR1 SGHVS, CDR2 FQNEAQ. The CDR3 loop is CASSPDRLPAFEAFF. CDR3 nucleotides: TGTGCCAGCAGCCCAGACAGACTCCCTGCGTTTGAAGCTTTCTTT.

This clonotype turned up a few times. The chain has TRBV12-3 or TRBV12-4 and TRBJ2-7; TRBD1 matches at 9 bases. V lost 6 bases and J lost 1; bases outside the gene matches: 7. There are 15 residues in the CDR3. The CDR3 sequence is CASRSDRGGSYEQYF. The DNA of the CDR3 is TGTGCCAGCAGGTCGGACAGGGGAGGATCCTACGAGCAGTACTTC.

The chain is built from TRBV6-2 or TRBV6-3 and TRBJ2-7; 8 nucleotides match TRBD1. The CDR3 totals 14 residues. Germline loops: CDR1 MNHEY, CDR2 SVGEGT. Trimming removed 7 bases from V and 0 bases from J; junction bases left unmatched: 5. The CDR3 DNA reads TGTGCCAGCACCATCGACAGGGGCTCCTACGAGCAGTACTTC. Protein product: CASTIDRGSYEQYF.

V gene TRBV19 combines with J gene TRBJ2-7; the D gene is possibly TRBD1 (6 bases). The V end lost 8 bases, the J end lost 3 bases, and 20 bases lay between the germline ends. Per the germline V gene, CDR1 is LNHDA and CDR2 is SQIVND (reference sequence). The CDR3 is 15 amino acids. CDR3 sequence reads: CASPDRLNPHYEQYF. For the CDR3, the DNA is TGTGCCAGTCCCGACAGGCTGAACCCCCACTACGAGCAGTACTTC.

In this sample, this clonotype turned up once. The chain links TRBV6-5 to TRBJ2-1; TRBD2 is a possible D gene (6 bases). This CDR3 spans 11 amino acids. Deletions cut 8 bases from V and 8 bases from J, with 10 bases between. Germline lookup yields CDR1 MNHEY and CDR2 SVGAGI. This chain's CDR3 is CASGRGDEQFF. The CDR3 region has the DNA TGTGCCAGCGGGCGGGGAGATGAGCAGTTCTTC.

This clonotype was picked up a small number of times. V gene TRBV27 combines with J gene TRBJ1-1, with a tentative D call TRBD1 (5 bases). The V end was cut by 2 bases, the J end by 5 bases, with 9 bases between. The CDR3 is made up of 13 amino acids. The germline CDR1 and CDR2 sequences are MNHEY and SMNVEV (reference sequence). CDR3 region: CASSLRGGTEAFF. CDR3 bases: TGTGCCAGCAGTTTAAGGGGAGGGACTGAAGCTTTCTTT.

The chain joins TRBV6-5 to TRBJ2-7; D remains ambiguous. Trimming took 0 bases from V and 2 from J, leaving 14 bases between them. The CDR3 is 16 amino acids. CDR1 MNHEY and CDR2 SVGAGI come from the germline V gene. CDR3 residues: CASSYSIGAFTYEQYF. For the CDR3, the DNA is TGTGCCAGCAGTTACTCGATTGGCGCTTTCACCTACGAGCAGTACTTC.

This clonotype was detected a few times. The rearrangement links TRBV6-1 to TRBJ2-2, with TRBD2 identical over 11 bases. Losses at the gene ends were 5 bases for V and 3 bases for J; bases not matched to a gene: 14. Germline V lookup: CDR1 MNHNS, CDR2 SASEGT. This CDR3 comprises 19 residues. CDR3 residues: CASSILAGALITDTGELFF. The CDR3, as DNA: TGTGCCAGCAGTATACTAGCGGGAGCATTAATTACCGACACCGGGGAGCTGTTTTTT.

The chain uses TRBV12-3 or TRBV12-4 and TRBJ2-5; unclear D gene. The CDR3 consists of 14 residues. Trimming removed 2 bases at V and 5 bases at J, with 12 bases between. The CDR3 nucleotides read TGTGCCAGCAGTTTAAGAATGTGGGGTGAGACCCAGTACTTC. Its protein is CASSLRMWGETQYF.

The chain is built from TRBV6-5 and TRBJ1-2; D call uncertain. The CDR3 consists of 17 residues. With 5 bases removed from V and 1 base from J, the gap between germline ends came to 20 bases. Per germline, CDR1 MNHEY and CDR2 SVGAGI. The CDR3 loop is CASSPLVSPRGNYGYTF. The CDR3 region has the DNA TGTGCCAGCAGTCCGTTGGTCTCTCCCCGCGGTAACTATGGCTACACCTTC.

The chain is built from TRBV6-1 and TRBJ2-1; 9 nucleotides align to TRBD1. This CDR3 has 13 residues. Germline V gives CDR1 MNHNS, CDR2 SASEGT. The junction had 0 bases not matched to a gene; V was cut back by 4 bases and J by 5 bases. CDR3 DNA: TGTGCCAGCAGTGGGACAGGGGACAATGAGCAGTTCTTC. Its translation: CASSGTGDNEQFF.

This sequence joins TRBV29-1 and TRBJ2-5, with TRBD2 as a possible D gene (5 bases). The germline V and J ends were trimmed by 6 bases and 5 bases, with 13 bases remaining between them. CDR3 length equals 12 residues. Germline V lookup: CDR1 SQVTM, CDR2 ANQGSEA. The CDR3 reads CSVSGGAETQYF. CDR3 DNA: TGCAGCGTCTCCGGAGGAGCTGAGACCCAGTACTTC.